This note documents a single T cell receptor (beta chain) sequence. The data were taken from a study of monozygotic twins with cystic fibrosis. The method was immunoSEQ multiplex PCR; TCRdb's version includes in-frame clones alone and lacks a portion of them. The sample lists around 30,000 clones, roughly 90% seen once, with roughly 1% in the top ten. CDR1 is SGHRS and CDR2 is YFSETQ in the germline V gene. This CDR3 is built from 15 residues. Trimming took 7 bases from V and 4 from J, leaving 20 bases between them. The chain is built from TRBV5-1 and TRBJ1-1, with D hard to call. Sequences were obtained from blood. The TCR comes from a girl aged 2 to 10 with cystic fibrosis. The CDR3 is CASRPKGFFSTEAFF. CDR3 nucleotide sequence: TGCGCCAGCCGCCCAAAGGGTTTTTTTAGCACTGAAGCTTTCTTT.